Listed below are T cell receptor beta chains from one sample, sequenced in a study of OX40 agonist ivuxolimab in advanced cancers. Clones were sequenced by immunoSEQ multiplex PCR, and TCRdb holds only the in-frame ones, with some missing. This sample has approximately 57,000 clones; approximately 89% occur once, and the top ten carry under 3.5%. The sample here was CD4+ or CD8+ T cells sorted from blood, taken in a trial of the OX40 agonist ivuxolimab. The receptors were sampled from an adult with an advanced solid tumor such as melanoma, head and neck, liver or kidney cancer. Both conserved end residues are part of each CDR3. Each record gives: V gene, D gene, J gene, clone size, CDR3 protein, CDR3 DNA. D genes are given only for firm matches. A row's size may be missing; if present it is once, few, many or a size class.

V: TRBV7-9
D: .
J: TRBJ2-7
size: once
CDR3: CASSLEGLSSYEQYF
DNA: TGTGCCAGCAGCTTAGAGGGTCTTAGCTCCTACGAGCAGTATTTC

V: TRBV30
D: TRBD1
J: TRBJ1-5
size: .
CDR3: CAWTTGGRGQPQHF
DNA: TGTGCCTGGACTACAGGGGGCAGGGGGCAGCCCCAGCATTTT

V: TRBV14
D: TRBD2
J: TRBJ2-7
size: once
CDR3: CASSRRGSGVGEQYF
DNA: TGTGCCAGCAGCCGCCGTGGGAGCGGGGTGGGAGAGCAGTACTTC

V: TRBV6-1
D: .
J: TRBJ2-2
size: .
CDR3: CASIFQGLNTGELFF
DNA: TGTGCCAGCATTTTTCAGGGTTTGAACACCGGGGAGCTGTTTTTT

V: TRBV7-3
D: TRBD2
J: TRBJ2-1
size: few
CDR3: CASSSPLADFYNEQFF
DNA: TGTGCCAGCAGCTCGCCGCTAGCGGACTTCTACAATGAGCAGTTCTTC

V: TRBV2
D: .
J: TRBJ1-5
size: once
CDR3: CASSERLPNQPQHF
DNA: TGTGCCAGCAGTGAGCGGTTACCCAATCAGCCCCAGCATTTT

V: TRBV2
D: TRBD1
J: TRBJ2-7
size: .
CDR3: CASSERDRGGQYF
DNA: TGTGCCAGCAGTGAACGCGACAGGGGGGGGCAGTACTTC

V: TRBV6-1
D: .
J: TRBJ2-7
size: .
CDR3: CASSELAREQYF
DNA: TGTGCCAGCAGTGAATTAGCACGCGAGCAGTACTTC

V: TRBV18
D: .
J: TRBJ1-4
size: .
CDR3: CASSPPGVRTNEKLFF
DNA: TGTGCCAGCTCACCACCAGGGGTCCGAACTAATGAAAAACTGTTTTTT

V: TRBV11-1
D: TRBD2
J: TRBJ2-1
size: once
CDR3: CASSYQAGSSLNEQFF
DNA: TGTGCCAGCAGTTACCAAGCGGGATCGAGTTTGAATGAGCAGTTCTTC

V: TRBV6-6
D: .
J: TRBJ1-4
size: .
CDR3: CASSRQLTNEKLFF
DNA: TGTGCCAGCAGCCGACAGCTAACTAATGAAAAACTGTTTTTT

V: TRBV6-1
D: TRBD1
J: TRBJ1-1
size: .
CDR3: CASRDRGVFTEAFF
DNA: TGTGCCAGCAGGGACAGGGGAGTATTCACTGAAGCTTTCTTT

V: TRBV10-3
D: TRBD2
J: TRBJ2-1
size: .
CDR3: CAITPGLAGSDEQFF
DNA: TGTGCCATCACTCCTGGACTAGCGGGGAGCGATGAGCAGTTCTTC

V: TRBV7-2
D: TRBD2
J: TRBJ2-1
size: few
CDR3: CASSPGLAGGNNEQFF
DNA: TGTGCCAGCAGCCCCGGACTAGCGGGAGGGAACAATGAGCAGTTCTTC

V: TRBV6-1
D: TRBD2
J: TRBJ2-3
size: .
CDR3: CASSFLAGGDTQYF
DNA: TGTGCCAGCAGCTTTCTAGCGGGAGGGGATACGCAGTATTTT

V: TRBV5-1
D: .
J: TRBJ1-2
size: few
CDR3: CASSFQGGQSGYTF
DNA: TGCGCCAGCAGCTTTCAGGGAGGCCAATCTGGCTACACCTTC

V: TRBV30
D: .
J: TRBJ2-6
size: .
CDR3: CAWSLGEAGANVLTF
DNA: TGTGCCTGGAGTTTGGGAGAAGCTGGGGCCAACGTCCTGACTTTC

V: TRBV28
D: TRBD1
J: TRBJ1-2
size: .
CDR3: CASRMILDRGKYYGYTF
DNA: TGTGCCAGCAGGATGATACTGGACAGGGGGAAGTACTATGGCTACACCTTC

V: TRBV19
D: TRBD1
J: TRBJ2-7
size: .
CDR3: CASKVGTASYEQYF
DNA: TGTGCCAGTAAAGTCGGGACAGCATCCTACGAGCAGTACTTC

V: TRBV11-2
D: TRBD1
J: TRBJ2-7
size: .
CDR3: CASSPQGQGGYEQYF
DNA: TGTGCCAGCAGCCCCCAGGGACAGGGTGGCTACGAGCAGTACTTC

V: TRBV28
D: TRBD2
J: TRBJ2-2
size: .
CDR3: CASSPGGGSGKLFF
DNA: TGTGCCAGCAGCCCTGGGGGGGGTTCTGGGAAGCTGTTTTTT

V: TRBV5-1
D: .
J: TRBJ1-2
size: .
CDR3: CASSLATGQSYGYTF
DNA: TGCGCCAGCAGCTTGGCCACCGGACAGAGCTATGGCTACACCTTC

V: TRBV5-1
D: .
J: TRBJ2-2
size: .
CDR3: CASSHQTGELFF
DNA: TGCGCCAGCAGTCACCAAACCGGGGAGCTGTTTTTT

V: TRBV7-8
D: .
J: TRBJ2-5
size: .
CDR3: CASSLRQQGTQYF
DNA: TGTGCCAGCAGCCTCCGTCAACAGGGAACCCAGTACTTC

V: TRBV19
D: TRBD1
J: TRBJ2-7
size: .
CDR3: CASSIRGATGGSYEQYF
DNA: TGTGCCAGTAGTATCCGAGGCGCGACAGGGGGAAGCTACGAGCAGTACTTC

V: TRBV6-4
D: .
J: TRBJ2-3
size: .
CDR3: CASSDLAGSTDTQYF
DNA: TGTGCCAGCAGTGACTTGGCGGGTTCCACAGATACGCAGTATTTT

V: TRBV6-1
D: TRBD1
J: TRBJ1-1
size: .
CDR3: CASSLGQETTEAFF
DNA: TGTGCCAGCAGTCTGGGACAGGAGACCACTGAAGCTTTCTTT

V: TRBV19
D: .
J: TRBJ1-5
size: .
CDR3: CASQDQSNQPQHF
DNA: TGTGCCAGTCAGGACCAAAGCAATCAGCCCCAGCATTTT

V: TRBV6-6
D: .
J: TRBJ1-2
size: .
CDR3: CASSYSRTEINYGYTF
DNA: TGTGCCAGCAGTTACTCGAGGACAGAGATTAACTATGGCTACACCTTC

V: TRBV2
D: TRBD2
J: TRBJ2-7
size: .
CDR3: CASSGTGTSDYEQYF
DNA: TGTGCCAGCAGCGGAACCGGGACTAGCGACTACGAGCAGTACTTC

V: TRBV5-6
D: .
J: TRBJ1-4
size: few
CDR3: CASSARGWANEKLFF
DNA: TGTGCCAGCAGCGCTCGAGGGTGGGCTAATGAAAAACTGTTTTTT

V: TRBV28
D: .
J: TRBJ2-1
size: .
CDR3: CASSPAGLNEQFF
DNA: TGTGCCAGCAGTCCGGCCGGTCTTAATGAGCAGTTCTTC

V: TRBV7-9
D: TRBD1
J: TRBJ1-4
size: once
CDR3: CASIPGQGSEKLFF
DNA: TGTGCCAGCATCCCGGGACAGGGTAGTGAAAAACTGTTTTTT

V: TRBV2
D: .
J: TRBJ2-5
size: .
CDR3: CASSDTVEGTQYF
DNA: TGTGCCAGCAGTGATACTGTCGAGGGGACCCAGTACTTC

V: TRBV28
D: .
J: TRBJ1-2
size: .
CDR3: CASSQPGPYGYTF
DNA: TGTGCCAGCAGTCAGCCGGGACCTTATGGCTACACCTTC

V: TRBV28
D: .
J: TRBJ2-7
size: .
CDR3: CASSQGGTAVREQYF
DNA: TGTGCCAGCAGTCAGGGCGGGACAGCCGTACGTGAGCAGTACTTC

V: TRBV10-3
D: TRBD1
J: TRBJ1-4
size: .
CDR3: CAISEGQDNEKLFF
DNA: TGTGCCATCAGTGAAGGACAGGACAATGAAAAACTGTTTTTT

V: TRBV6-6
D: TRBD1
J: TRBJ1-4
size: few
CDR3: CASSRGGWEKLFF
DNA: TGTGCCAGCAGCAGGGGGGGTTGGGAAAAACTGTTTTTT

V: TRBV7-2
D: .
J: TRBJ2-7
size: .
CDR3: CASRTGGSYYEQYF
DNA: TGTGCCAGCCGTACGGGTGGATCTTACTACGAGCAGTACTTC

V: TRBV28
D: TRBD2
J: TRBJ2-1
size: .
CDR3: CASSLQAGVVNEQFF
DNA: TGTGCCAGCAGTTTACAAGCGGGAGTAGTCAATGAGCAGTTCTTC

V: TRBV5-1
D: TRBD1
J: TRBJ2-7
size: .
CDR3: CASSRSDRDEQYF
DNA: TGCGCCAGCAGCCGTTCGGACAGGGATGAGCAGTACTTC

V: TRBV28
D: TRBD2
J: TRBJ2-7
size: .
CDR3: CASSSGLAGVPPYEQYF
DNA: TGTGCCAGCAGTTCCGGACTAGCGGGAGTACCACCCTACGAGCAGTACTTC

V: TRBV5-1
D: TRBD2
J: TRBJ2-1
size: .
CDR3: CASSLVGGRIGEQFF
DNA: TGCGCCAGCAGCTTGGTGGGCGGGAGGATAGGTGAGCAGTTCTTC

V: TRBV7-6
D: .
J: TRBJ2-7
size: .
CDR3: CASSLAPGTDRAYF
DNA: TGTGCCAGCAGCTTAGCCCCGGGGACGGACCGTGCGTACTTC

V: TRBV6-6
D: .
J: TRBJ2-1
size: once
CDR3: CASSYSGLYNEQFF
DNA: TGTGCCAGCAGTTACTCGGGTCTTTACAATGAGCAGTTCTTC

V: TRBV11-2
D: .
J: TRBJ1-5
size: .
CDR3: CASSLDGGAGRRNQPQHF
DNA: TGTGCCAGCAGCTTAGATGGTGGGGCAGGGAGAAGAAATCAGCCCCAGCATTTT

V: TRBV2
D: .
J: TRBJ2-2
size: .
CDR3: CASSRFHGGELFF
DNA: TGTGCCAGCAGTAGGTTCCACGGCGGGGAGCTGTTTTTT

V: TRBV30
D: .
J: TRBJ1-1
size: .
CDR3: CAWRAGPEGTEAFF
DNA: TGTGCCTGGAGGGCCGGGCCCGAGGGCACTGAAGCTTTCTTT

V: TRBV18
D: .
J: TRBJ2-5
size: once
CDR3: CASSPGTQETQYF
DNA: TGTGCCAGCTCACCTGGAACCCAGGAGACCCAGTACTTC

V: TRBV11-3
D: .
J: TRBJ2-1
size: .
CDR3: CASSRQGGPYNEQFF
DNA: TGTGCCAGCAGCAGACAAGGGGGTCCTTACAATGAGCAGTTCTTC

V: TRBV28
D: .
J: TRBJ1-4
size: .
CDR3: CASVERTNEKLFF
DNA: TGTGCCAGCGTAGAGCGAACTAATGAAAAACTGTTTTTT

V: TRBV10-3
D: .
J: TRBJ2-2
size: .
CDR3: CAISNTGELFF
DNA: TGTGCCATCAGCAACACCGGGGAGCTGTTTTTT

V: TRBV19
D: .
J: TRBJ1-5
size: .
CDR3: CASSIEGYSNQPQHF
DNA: TGTGCCAGTAGTATAGAAGGCTATAGCAATCAGCCCCAGCATTTT

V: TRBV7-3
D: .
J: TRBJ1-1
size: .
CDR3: CASSLQGGRTEAFF
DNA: TGTGCCAGCAGCTTACAGGGAGGAAGAACTGAAGCTTTCTTT

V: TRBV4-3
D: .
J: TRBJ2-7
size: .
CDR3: CASSLVLRESEQYF
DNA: TGCGCCAGCAGCCTAGTTCTCCGGGAGTCCGAGCAGTACTTC

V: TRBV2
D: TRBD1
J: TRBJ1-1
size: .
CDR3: CASRAQGLNTEAFF
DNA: TGTGCCAGCAGGGCACAGGGGCTGAACACTGAAGCTTTCTTT

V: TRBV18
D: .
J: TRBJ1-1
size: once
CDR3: CASSPGTLNTEAFF
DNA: TGTGCCAGCTCACCCGGGACCCTGAACACTGAAGCTTTCTTT

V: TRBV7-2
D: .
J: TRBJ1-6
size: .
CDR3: CASSTDSFNSPLHF
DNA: TGTGCCAGCAGTACGGACAGTTTTAATTCACCCCTCCACTTT